The rows below give T cell receptor beta chains drawn from one sample of a study of cytomegalovirus exposure and HLA in healthy donors. Repertoires were generated with immunoSEQ multiplex PCR, while TCRdb's copy carries only in-frame clones and drops some. The sample includes about 150,000 clones, approximately 70% of them seen just once. Sequences were obtained from PBMCs. The receptors here all came from a woman between 18 and 29 years old in good health and CMV-seronegative. Both conserved end residues are part of each CDR3. Each record gives: J gene, V gene, CDR3 protein.

TRBJ1-1 TRBV28 CASSLSGDPEAFF
TRBJ2-3 TRBV7-9 CASSRQGTSRTDTQYF
TRBJ1-3 TRBV28 CASLRDSGNTIYF
TRBJ1-1 TRBV11-3 CASSLDDRGRAFF
TRBJ2-1 TRBV18 CASSPPTSGRGYNEQFF
TRBJ2-3 TRBV6-5 CASSLAPSTDTQYF
TRBJ2-1 TRBV11-2 CASSLDGTGYNEQFF
TRBJ1-1 TRBV11-3 CASSSGGTEAFF
TRBJ2-2 TRBV4-2 CASSQEATTGGELFF
TRBJ1-2 TRBV4-1 CASSQGQGGIGYGYTF
TRBJ2-5 TRBV5-1 CASSVPQGAMGETQYF
. TRBV9 CASSVGGSGGAYEQYF
TRBJ2-1 TRBV5-6 CASSFGGSNEQFF
TRBJ1-1 TRBV5-4 CASSLEQNTEAFF
TRBJ2-1 TRBV19 CASSIGQGVQDEQFF
TRBJ1-2 TRBV30 CAWSAPGGYLRGVGYTF
TRBJ2-5 TRBV5-8 CASSLLLAETQYF
TRBJ2-1 TRBV5-1 CASRLAGGDEQFF
TRBJ2-5 TRBV7-9 CASSVSRTGRTETQYF
TRBJ1-4 TRBV4-3 CASSLLGQATNEKLFF
TRBJ2-6 TRBV5-4 CASSTGTGFSGANGLTF
TRBJ1-1 TRBV2 CASRPQGKNTEAFF
TRBJ1-1 TRBV7-2 CASSPRMGQGAGLTEAFF
TRBJ2-5 TRBV6-5 CASSSKETQYF
TRBJ2-1 TRBV7-6 CASSFGSGGGFYNSSYNEQFF
TRBJ1-2 TRBV5-5 CASNPHRDYSGYTF
TRBJ1-2 TRBV19 CASSTRQINGGYTF
TRBJ2-1 TRBV27 CASSLPGSHARNEQFF
TRBJ1-2 TRBV6-6 CASAPGTTNYGYTF
TRBJ1-2 TRBV2 CASSVNNPYGYTF
TRBJ2-5 TRBV11-3 CASSRSRGQGETQYF
TRBJ1-4 TRBV15 CATSRDRGTNEKLFF
TRBJ1-3 TRBV4-2 CASSQEEGNTIYF
TRBJ1-1 TRBV6-6 CASSWEGVNTEAFF
TRBJ2-7 TRBV5-1 CASSLSTQGAPYEQYF
TRBJ2-5 TRBV11-3 CASSSDRVRETQYF
TRBJ2-1 TRBV7-2 CASSLFLDRERNEQFF
TRBJ2-7 TRBV27 CASSLRWTGDYEQYF
TRBJ1-2 TRBV6-6 CASSSDRDAAYGYTF
TRBJ2-6 TRBV28 CASSFGGSRYSGANVLTF
TRBJ1-1 TRBV5-1 CASSRQGAVTEAFF
TRBJ2-1 TRBV9 CASSVYFNEQFF
TRBJ1-4 TRBV5-1 CASSLDRGWEKLFF
TRBJ1-1 TRBV4-3 CASSQRGTANTEAFF
TRBJ2-7 TRBV5-4 CASSPQRGGTYEQYF
TRBJ2-6 TRBV4-3 CASGQGSGAGANVLTF
TRBJ2-2 TRBV6-5 CASSYGRRRDTGELFF
TRBJ2-7 TRBV5-6 CASSLETPYEQYF
TRBJ2-1 TRBV5-3 CANPKGRDRALSEQFF
TRBJ1-6 TRBV15 CATSRGQGSNSPLHF
TRBJ1-1 TRBV2 CASTQTGRNTEAFF
TRBJ1-5 TRBV6-1 CASSEIQKSSQHF